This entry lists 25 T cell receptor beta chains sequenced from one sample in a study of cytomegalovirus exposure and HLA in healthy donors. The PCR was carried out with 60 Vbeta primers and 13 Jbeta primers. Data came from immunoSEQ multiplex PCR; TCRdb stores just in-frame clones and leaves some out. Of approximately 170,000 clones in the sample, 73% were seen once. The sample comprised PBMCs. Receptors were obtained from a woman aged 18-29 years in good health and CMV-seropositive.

The CDR3 sequence is CASSQLAGGTSGELFF. CDR3 sequence (DNA): TGTGCCAGCAGCCAACTAGCGGGGGGAACCTCCGGGGAGCTGTTTTTT. V usage is TRBV5-4 and J usage is TRBJ2-2; TRBD2 aligns across 12 bases. CDR1 and CDR2 (germline): SGHNT, YYREEE (reference sequence). This CDR3 spans 16 amino acids. The V and J ends lost 4 bases and 6 bases, in that order; junction bases with no gene match: 7.

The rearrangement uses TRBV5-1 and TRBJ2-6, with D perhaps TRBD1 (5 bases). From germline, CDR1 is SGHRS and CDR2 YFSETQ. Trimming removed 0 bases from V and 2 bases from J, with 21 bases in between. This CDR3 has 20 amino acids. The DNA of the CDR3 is TGCGCCAGCAGCTTGGTCGGTAGACAGTTTTCCGTTACTGGGGCCAACGTCCTGACTTTC. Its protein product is CASSLVGRQFSVTGANVLTF.

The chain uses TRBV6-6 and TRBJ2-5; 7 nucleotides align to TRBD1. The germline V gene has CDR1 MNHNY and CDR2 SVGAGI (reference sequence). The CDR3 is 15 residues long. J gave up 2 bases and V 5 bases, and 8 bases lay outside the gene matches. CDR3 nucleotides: TGTGCCAGCAGTCGAGCCGGGACAGCACAAGAGACCCAGTACTTC. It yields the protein CASSRAGTAQETQYF.

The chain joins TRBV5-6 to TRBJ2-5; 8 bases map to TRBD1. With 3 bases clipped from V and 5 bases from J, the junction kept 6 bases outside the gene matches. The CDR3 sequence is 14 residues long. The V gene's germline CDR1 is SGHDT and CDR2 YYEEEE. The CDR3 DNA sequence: TGTGCCAGCAGCTACGGACAGGGTACCGAGACCCAGTACTTC. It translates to CASSYGQGTETQYF.

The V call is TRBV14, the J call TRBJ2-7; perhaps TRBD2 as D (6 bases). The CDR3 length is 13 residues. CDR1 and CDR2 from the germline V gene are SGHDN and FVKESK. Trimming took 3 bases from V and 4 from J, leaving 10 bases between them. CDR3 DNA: TGTGCCAGCAGCCACTATGGGACTTACGAGCAGTACTTC. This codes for CASSHYGTYEQYF.

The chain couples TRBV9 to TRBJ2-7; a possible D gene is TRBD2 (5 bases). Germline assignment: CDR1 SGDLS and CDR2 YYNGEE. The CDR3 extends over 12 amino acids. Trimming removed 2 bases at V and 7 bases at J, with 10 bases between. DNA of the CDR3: TGTGCCAGCAGCGTTAGTGAGGGAGAGCAGTACTTC. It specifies CASSVSEGEQYF.

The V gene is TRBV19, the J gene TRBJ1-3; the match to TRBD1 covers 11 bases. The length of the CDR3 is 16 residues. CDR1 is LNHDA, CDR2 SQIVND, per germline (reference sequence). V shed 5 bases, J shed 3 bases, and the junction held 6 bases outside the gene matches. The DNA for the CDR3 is TGTGCCAGTAGTGCCTGGACAGGGGGCTTTGGAAACACCATATATTTT. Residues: CASSAWTGGFGNTIYF. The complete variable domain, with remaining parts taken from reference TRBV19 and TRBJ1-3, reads DGGITQSPKYLFRKEGQNVTLSCEQNLNHDAMYWYRQDPGQGLRLIYYSQIVNDFQKGDIAEGYSVSREKKESFPLTVTSAQKNPTAFYLCASSAWTGGFGNTIYFGEGSWLTVV.

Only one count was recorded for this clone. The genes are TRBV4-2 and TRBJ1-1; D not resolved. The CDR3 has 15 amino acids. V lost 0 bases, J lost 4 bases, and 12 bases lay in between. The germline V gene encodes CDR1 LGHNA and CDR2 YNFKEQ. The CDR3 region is CASSQDPKRSTEAFF. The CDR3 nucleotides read TGTGCCAGCAGCCAAGATCCGAAGAGGTCCACTGAAGCTTTCTTT.

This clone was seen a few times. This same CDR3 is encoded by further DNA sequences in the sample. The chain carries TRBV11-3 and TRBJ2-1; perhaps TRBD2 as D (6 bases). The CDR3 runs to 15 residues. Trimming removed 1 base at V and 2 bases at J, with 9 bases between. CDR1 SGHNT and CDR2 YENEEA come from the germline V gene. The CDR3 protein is CASSLGGGTYNEQFF. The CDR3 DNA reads TGTGCCAGCAGCTTAGGTGGCGGGACCTACAATGAGCAGTTCTTC.

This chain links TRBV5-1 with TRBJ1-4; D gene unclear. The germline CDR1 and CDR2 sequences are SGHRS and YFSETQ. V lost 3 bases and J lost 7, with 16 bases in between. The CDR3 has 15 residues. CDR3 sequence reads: CASSSNYRAGEKLFF. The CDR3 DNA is TGCGCCAGCAGCTCGAACTATCGAGCGGGTGAAAAACTGTTTTTT. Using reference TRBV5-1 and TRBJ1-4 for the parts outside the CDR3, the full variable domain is KAGVTQTPRYLIKTRGQQVTLSCSPISGHRSVSWYQQTPGQGLQFLFEYFSETQRNKGNFPGRFSGRQFSNSRSEMNVSTLELGDSALYLCASSSNYRAGEKLFFGSGTQLSVL.

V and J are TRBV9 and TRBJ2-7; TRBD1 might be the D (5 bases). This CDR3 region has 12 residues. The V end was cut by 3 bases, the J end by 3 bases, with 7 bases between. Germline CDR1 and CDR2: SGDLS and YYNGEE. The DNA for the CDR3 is TGTGCCAGCAGCGCCCAGGGCTACGAGCAGTACTTC. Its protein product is CASSAQGYEQYF.

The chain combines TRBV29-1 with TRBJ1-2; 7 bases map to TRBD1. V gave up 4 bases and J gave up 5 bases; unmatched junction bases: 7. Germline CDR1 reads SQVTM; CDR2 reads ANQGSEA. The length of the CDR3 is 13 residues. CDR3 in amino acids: CSVGQGVEYGYTF. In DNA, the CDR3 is TGCAGCGTTGGGCAGGGGGTAGAGTATGGCTACACCTTC.

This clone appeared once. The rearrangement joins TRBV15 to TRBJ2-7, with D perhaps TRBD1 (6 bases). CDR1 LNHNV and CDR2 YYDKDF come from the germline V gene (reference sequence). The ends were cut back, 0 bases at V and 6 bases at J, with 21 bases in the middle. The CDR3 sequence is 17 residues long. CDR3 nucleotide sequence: TGTGCCACCAGCAGAGATCTAAAGGCAGGGGAGATAGGCGAGCAGTACTTC. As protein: CATSRDLKAGEIGEQYF. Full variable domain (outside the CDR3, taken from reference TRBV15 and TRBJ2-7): DAMVIQNPRYQVTQFGKPVTLSCSQTLNHNVMYWYQQKSSQAPKLLFHYYDKDFNNEADTPDNFQSRRPNTSFCFLDIRSPGLGDTAMYLCATSRDLKAGEIGEQYFGPGTRLTVT.

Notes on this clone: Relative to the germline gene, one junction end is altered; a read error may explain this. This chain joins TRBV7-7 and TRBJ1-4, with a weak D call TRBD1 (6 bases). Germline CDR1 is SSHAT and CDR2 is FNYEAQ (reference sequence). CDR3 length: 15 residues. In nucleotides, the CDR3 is TGTGCTAGCAGCTCCGGCAGGGGACCCGGTGAAAAACTGTTTTTT. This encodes CASSSGRGPGEKLFF.

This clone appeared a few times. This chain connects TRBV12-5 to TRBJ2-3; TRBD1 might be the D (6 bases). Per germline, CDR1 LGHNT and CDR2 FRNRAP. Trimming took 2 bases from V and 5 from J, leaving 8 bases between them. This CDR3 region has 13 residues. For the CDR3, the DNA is TGTGCTAGTGGTTTGAACAGGGTAGATACGCAGTATTTT. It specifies CASGLNRVDTQYF.

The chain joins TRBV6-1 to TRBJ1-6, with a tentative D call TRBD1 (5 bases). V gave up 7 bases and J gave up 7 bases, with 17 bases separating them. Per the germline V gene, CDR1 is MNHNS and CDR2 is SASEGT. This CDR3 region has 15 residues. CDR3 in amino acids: CASTRGLVRNSPLHF. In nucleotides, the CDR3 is TGTGCCAGCACCCGGGGGTTAGTCAGAAATTCACCCCTCCACTTT.

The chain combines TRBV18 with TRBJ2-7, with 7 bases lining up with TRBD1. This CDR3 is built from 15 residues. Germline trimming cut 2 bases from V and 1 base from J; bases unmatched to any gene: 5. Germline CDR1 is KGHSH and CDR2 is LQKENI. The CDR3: CASSPVRQGSYEQYF. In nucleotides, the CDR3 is TGTGCCAGCTCACCAGTGAGACAGGGTTCCTACGAGCAGTACTTC.

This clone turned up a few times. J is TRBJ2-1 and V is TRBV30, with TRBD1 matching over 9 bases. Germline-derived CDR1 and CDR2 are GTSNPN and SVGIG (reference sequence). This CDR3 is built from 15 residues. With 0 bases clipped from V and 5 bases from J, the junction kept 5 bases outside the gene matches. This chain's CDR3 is CAWSVGTGFHNEQFF. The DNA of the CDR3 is TGTGCCTGGAGTGTAGGGACAGGGTTCCACAATGAGCAGTTCTTC.

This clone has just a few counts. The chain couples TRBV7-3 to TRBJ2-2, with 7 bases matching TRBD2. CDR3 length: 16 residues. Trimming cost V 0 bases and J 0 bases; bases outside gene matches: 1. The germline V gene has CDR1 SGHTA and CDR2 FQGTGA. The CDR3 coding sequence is TGTGCCAGCAGCTTAACTCGGGGGGCGAACACCGGGGAGCTGTTTTTT. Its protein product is CASSLTRGANTGELFF.

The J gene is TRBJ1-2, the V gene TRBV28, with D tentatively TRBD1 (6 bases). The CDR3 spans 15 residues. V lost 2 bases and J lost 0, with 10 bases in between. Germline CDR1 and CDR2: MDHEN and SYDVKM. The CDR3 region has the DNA TGTGCCAGCAGTTTACGGACAGAAGCTAACTATGGCTACACCTTC. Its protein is CASSLRTEANYGYTF.

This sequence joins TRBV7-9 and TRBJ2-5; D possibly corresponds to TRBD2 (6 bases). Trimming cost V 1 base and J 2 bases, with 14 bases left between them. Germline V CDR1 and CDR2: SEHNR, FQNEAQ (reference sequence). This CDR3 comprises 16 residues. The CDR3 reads CASSLVGGDGQETQYF. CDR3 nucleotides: TGTGCCAGCAGCTTAGTTGGAGGGGATGGTCAAGAGACCCAGTACTTC.

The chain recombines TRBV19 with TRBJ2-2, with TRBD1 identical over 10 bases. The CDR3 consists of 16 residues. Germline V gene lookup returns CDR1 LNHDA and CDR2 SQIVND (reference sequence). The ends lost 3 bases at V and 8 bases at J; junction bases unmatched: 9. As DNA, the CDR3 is TGTGCCAGTAGTATTGGACAGGGGGGATTTGGGGGGGAGCTGTTTTTT. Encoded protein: CASSIGQGGFGGELFF. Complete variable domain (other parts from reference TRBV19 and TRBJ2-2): DGGITQSPKYLFRKEGQNVTLSCEQNLNHDAMYWYRQDPGQGLRLIYYSQIVNDFQKGDIAEGYSVSREKKESFPLTVTSAQKNPTAFYLCASSIGQGGFGGELFFGEGSRLTVL.

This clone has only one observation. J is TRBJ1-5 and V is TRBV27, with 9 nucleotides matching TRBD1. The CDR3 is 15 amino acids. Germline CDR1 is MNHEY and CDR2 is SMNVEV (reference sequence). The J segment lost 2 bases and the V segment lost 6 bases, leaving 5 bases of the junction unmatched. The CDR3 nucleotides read TGTGCCAGCAGCCTGACAGGGGGAGGCAATCAGCCCCAGCATTTT. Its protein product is CASSLTGGGNQPQHF.

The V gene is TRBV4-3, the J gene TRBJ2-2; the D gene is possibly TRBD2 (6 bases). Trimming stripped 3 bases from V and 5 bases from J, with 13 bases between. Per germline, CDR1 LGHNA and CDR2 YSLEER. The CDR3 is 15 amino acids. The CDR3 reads CASSQWPAGTGELFF. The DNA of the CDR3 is TGCGCCAGCAGCCAGTGGCCCGCGGGGACCGGGGAGCTGTTTTTT.

Here the CDR3 DNA reads TGTGCCTGGAGTGTAAGAGGGAGCAGGGGGTTAGTCAAAAACATTCAGTACTTC. This gives the protein CAWSVRGSRGLVKNIQYF. This chain uses TRBV30 with TRBJ2-4; TRBD1 aligns across 7 bases. J gave up 3 bases and V 0 bases, and 14 bases lay outside the gene matches. This CDR3 has 18 residues. Germline CDR1 and CDR2: GTSNPN and SVGIG (reference sequence).